Detailed here is one T cell receptor beta chain. The sample is drawn from a study of T cells in Graves' hyperthyroidism and ophthalmopathy. Germline loops: CDR1 DFQATT, CDR2 SNEGSKA (reference sequence). V was clipped by 0 bases and J by 4 bases, with 12 bases between them. This CDR3 spans 14 amino acids. TCR beta CDR3 sequences were amplified from RNA transcripts. Primed by the HTBI set, a first-round RT-PCR was run on the TCR CDR3. TCRdb reprocessed the multiplex PCR reads via MiXCR and lists one record per CDR3 protein. In the table there are hundreds of thousands of distinct CDR3 sequences, approximately 24% of which are singletons. Researchers barred patients who had uncontrolled infection, other autoimmune disease, pregnancy or lactation.

This rearrangement joins TRBV20-1 to TRBJ1-2, with D uncertain. This TCR came from a woman under 40 with Graves' ophthalmopathy. The sample comprised blood. The CDR3 DNA sequence: TGCAGTGCTAGAGATCTAAGGGAACCCTATGGCTACACCTTC. It encodes CSARDLREPYGYTF.